The 31 T cell receptor beta chains below all came from one sample that was sequenced in a study of tumour-infiltrating T cells in Burkitt lymphoma. Sequenced by immunoSEQ multiplex PCR; TCRdb stores in-frame clones only, minus some. The sample comprises 2,500 to 3,500 clones, roughly three quarters of which are singletons, and about 13% rests with the top ten. The specimen sequenced was tumor tissue. The receptors here all came from a human donor with diffuse large B-cell lymphoma.

The chain is built from TRBV9 and TRBJ2-1, with no clear D. The CDR3 totals 12 residues. Germline V gene sequence: CDR1 SGDLS, CDR2 YYNGEE. V was trimmed by 4 bases and J by 9 bases, leaving 11 bases between them. CDR3 region: CASSRDPGEQFF. CDR3 in DNA: TGTGCCAGCAGCAGAGACCCCGGTGAGCAGTTCTTC.

This sequence joins TRBV6-1 and TRBJ1-1, with D maybe TRBD1 (6 bases). CDR3 length: 14 amino acids. The germline V gene has CDR1 MNHNS and CDR2 SASEGT. Trimming removed 6 bases at V and 5 bases at J, with 16 bases between. CDR3 in DNA: TGTGCCAGCAGCATTTCAGGGGTTGGGACTGAAGCTTTCTTT. Its translation: CASSISGVGTEAFF.

In the case of this clone: A read error may produce the germline difference seen at one junction end. This chain joins TRBV7-7 and TRBJ1-5; no definite D call. The CDR3 sequence is 13 residues long. Germline V lookup: CDR1 SSHAT, CDR2 FNYEAQ (reference sequence). As DNA, the CDR3 is TGTGCTAGCAGCTTAGCGCCGGGACAGCCCCAGCATTTT. This translates into CASSLAPGQPQHF.

The rearrangement links TRBV6-5 to TRBJ1-5; TRBD1 is a possible D gene (6 bases). V was pared by 4 bases and J by 3 bases, with 10 bases between. Germline V lookup: CDR1 MNHEY, CDR2 SVGAGI. This CDR3 comprises 14 residues. This CDR3 is CASSFDRINQPQHF. The CDR3 coding sequence is TGTGCCAGCAGTTTTGACAGGATCAATCAGCCCCAGCATTTT.

The chain employs TRBV6-1 and TRBJ1-2; D remains ambiguous. Germline V gene lookup returns CDR1 MNHNS and CDR2 SASEGT. This CDR3 is 14 amino acids long. Trimming cost V 7 bases and J 5 bases, with 17 bases left between them. The CDR3 loop reads CASTEHGQPYGYTF. The CDR3 DNA sequence: TGTGCCAGCACGGAGCACGGCCAGCCATATGGCTACACCTTC.

The chain has TRBV19 and TRBJ1-1; the D gene is possibly TRBD1 (5 bases). The germline CDR1 and CDR2 sequences are LNHDA and SQIVND (reference sequence). V was clipped by 1 base and J by 0 bases, with 9 bases between them. The CDR3 is 15 amino acids. CDR3 bases: TGTGCCAGTAGTATAGCGGGAGGGGTGAACACTGAAGCTTTCTTT. Residues: CASSIAGGVNTEAFF.

This clone was detected once. The germline gene is not matched at one end of the junction; a read error may be the cause. The chain carries TRBV2 and TRBJ1-5; TRBD1 matches 7 bases. Germline V gene sequence: CDR1 SNHLY, CDR2 FYNNEI. There are 16 residues in the CDR3. Here the CDR3 DNA reads TGTGCCAGCAGTACCGACAGGGAAGATAGCAGTCAGCCCCAGCATTTT. This codes for CASSTDREDSSQPQHF.

This clone came up a few times. The chain has TRBV7-6 and TRBJ2-5, with TRBD2 matching 7 bases. This CDR3 is 19 amino acids long. Per germline, CDR1 SGHVS and CDR2 FNYEAQ. The V segment lost 5 bases and the J segment 1 base; nucleotides outside the gene matches: 19. The CDR3 nucleotides are TGTGCCAGCAGCCACCCTTCCCTAGCGGCCCCTGAGGTCCAAGAGACCCAGTACTTC. Its translation: CASSHPSLAAPEVQETQYF.

This chain links TRBV30 with TRBJ1-1, with D unresolved. The CDR3 has 11 amino acids. Deletions cut 0 bases from V and 9 bases from J, with 8 bases between. The V gene's germline CDR1 is GTSNPN and CDR2 SVGIG (reference sequence). CDR3 protein: CAWSVGLKAFF. DNA of the CDR3: TGTGCCTGGAGTGTTGGTCTGAAAGCTTTCTTT.

The chain uses TRBV5-5 and TRBJ1-5; 9 bases map to TRBD1. V lost 2 bases to trimming and J lost 3 bases; unmatched junction nucleotides: 3. The germline gives CDR1 SGHKS, CDR2 YYEKEE (reference sequence). This CDR3 region has 15 residues. For the CDR3, the DNA is TGTGCCAGCAGCTTAACAGGGGGCCTCAATCAGCCCCAGCATTTT. Translation gives CASSLTGGLNQPQHF.

The chain is built from TRBV5-6 and TRBJ1-2; D not resolved. CDR3 length: 16 residues. The V gene's germline CDR1 is SGHDT and CDR2 YYEEEE. Trimming pared 0 bases from V and 2 bases from J, leaving 14 bases between. The CDR3 sequence: CASSLGYLGLNYGYTF. The CDR3, as DNA: TGTGCCAGCAGCTTGGGATACTTAGGCCTAAACTATGGCTACACCTTC.

A single count supports this clone. The chain couples TRBV5-1 to TRBJ2-5; possible D gene TRBD2, 5 bases. Germline CDR1 SGHRS, CDR2 YFSETQ. V was cut by 5 bases and J by 2 bases, with 10 bases left in between. The CDR3 contains 13 residues. The CDR3 loop is CASRSGGQETQYF. As DNA, the CDR3 is TGCGCCAGCAGGTCCGGCGGGCAAGAGACCCAGTACTTC.

V and J are TRBV23-1 and TRBJ2-7, with 11 bases fitting TRBD1. TRBV23-1 is treated as an ORF (open reading frame) with a function not yet certain. With V trimmed by 4 bases and J by 3 bases, 5 bases remained unmatched. There are 15 residues in the CDR3. The CDR3 DNA reads as TGCGCCAGCAGTCGGCCGGGACAGGGGGACTACGAGCAGTACTTC. Protein product: CASSRPGQGDYEQYF.

CDR3 sequence: CASSPSRGVVTGELFF. The CDR3 DNA reads as TGCGCCAGCAGCCCATCCCGGGGAGTCGTTACCGGGGAGCTGTTTTTT. J is TRBJ2-2 and V is TRBV5-1; possibly TRBD2 for D (5 bases). V lost 4 bases to trimming and J lost 5 bases, with 18 bases between them. Germline loops: CDR1 SGHRS, CDR2 YFSETQ. CDR3 size: 16 residues.

This clone showed up just a few times. This chain links TRBV5-5 with TRBJ2-5; D perhaps matches TRBD2 (6 bases). Germline assignment: CDR1 SGHKS and CDR2 YYEKEE (reference sequence). The V end lost 1 base, the J end lost 1 base, and 14 bases lay between the germline ends. The CDR3 has 16 amino acids. Written as DNA, the CDR3 is TGTGCCAGCAGCTTGCAGAAGGAGCGGGTCCAAGAGACCCAGTACTTC. Residues: CASSLQKERVQETQYF.

The chain employs TRBV19 and TRBJ2-7; TRBD1 matches at 7 bases. The CDR3 totals 13 residues. Germline CDR1 and CDR2: LNHDA and SQIVND (reference sequence). V shed 6 bases and J 4 bases; nucleotides not matched to a gene: 6. For the CDR3, the DNA is TGTGCCAGTAGCAGGACAGGAAGTTACGAGCAGTACTTC. It codes for CASSRTGSYEQYF.

V gene TRBV10-3 combines with J gene TRBJ1-4; D gene uncertain. CDR1 and CDR2 (germline): ENHRY, SYGVKD. The CDR3 length is 13 residues. The V and J ends lost 0 bases and 7 bases respectively, with 6 bases between them. CDR3 residues: CAISESSGEKLFF. DNA of the CDR3: TGTGCCATCAGTGAGTCATCTGGTGAAAAACTGTTTTTT.

This chain links TRBV10-2 with TRBJ1-2, with 10 bases that match TRBD1. The CDR3 extends over 15 amino acids. Germline V lookup: CDR1 WSHSY, CDR2 SAAADI. V trimming: 0 bases; J trimming: 7 bases; junction bases outside the gene matches: 5. CDR3 coding DNA: TGCGCCAGCAGTGAGTCGAGACAGGGGGCGTTTGGCTACACCTTC. This sequence encodes CASSESRQGAFGYTF.

Notes on this clone: Different DNA sequences within this sample yield the same CDR3. The genes are TRBV9 and TRBJ1-1, with D uncertain. The CDR3 extends over 15 amino acids. V was clipped by 4 bases and J by 6 bases, with 19 bases between them. Germline V gene data show CDR1 as SGDLS and CDR2 as YYNGEE. CDR3 sequence: CASSSTQDGRAEAFF. The CDR3 DNA sequence: TGTGCCAGCAGCTCGACGCAAGACGGCAGAGCTGAAGCTTTCTTT.

The chain combines TRBV15 with TRBJ2-7; D is possibly TRBD2 (6 bases). Per germline, CDR1 LNHNV and CDR2 YYDKDF (reference sequence). The V and J ends lost 1 base and 5 bases respectively, with 18 bases between them. This CDR3 spans 16 amino acids. The CDR3 reads CATSRVPWMGEDEQYF. In DNA form, the CDR3 reads TGTGCCACCAGCAGAGTGCCCTGGATGGGGGAGGACGAGCAGTACTTC.

The rearrangement links TRBV7-2 to TRBJ1-3, with D possibly being TRBD1 (6 bases). The CDR3 covers 14 residues. In germline, CDR1 is SGHTA, CDR2 FQGNSA. V was shortened by 5 bases and J by 0 bases, with 8 bases between the two germline ends. CDR3 DNA: TGTGCCAGCAGCAGGGACAACTCTGGAAACACCATATATTTT. Protein product: CASSRDNSGNTIYF.

V gene TRBV5-4 combines with J gene TRBJ2-3, with TRBD1 identical over 8 bases. The trim removed 4 bases at V and 8 bases at J, leaving 12 bases unmatched. This CDR3 has 15 residues. Germline V lookup: CDR1 SGHNT, CDR2 YYREEE (reference sequence). CDR3 DNA sequence: TGTGCCAGCAGCGTCGGCGGACAGGGCTTAGGTACGCAGTATTTT. Translation gives CASSVGGQGLGTQYF. The full variable domain, its missing parts supplied by reference TRBV5-4 and TRBJ2-3, is ETGVTQSPTHLIKTRGQQVTLRCSSQSGHNTVSWYQQALGQGPQFIFQYYREEENGRGNFPPRFSGLQFPNYSSELNVNALELDDSALYLCASSVGGQGLGTQYFGPGTRLTVL.

The chain carries TRBV11-2 and TRBJ1-3; no clear D gene. CDR3 length equals 14 residues. Germline CDR1 and CDR2: SGHAT and FQNNGV. V was cut by 5 bases and J by 3 bases, with 11 bases left in between. The CDR3 is CASSHDGFGNTIYF. CDR3 DNA: TGTGCCAGCAGCCACGACGGGTTTGGAAACACCATATATTTT.

This sequence joins TRBV5-1 and TRBJ1-6; D is possibly TRBD1 (5 bases). The ends were cut back, 4 bases at V and 13 bases at J, with 15 bases in the middle. The CDR3 totals 13 residues. The V gene's germline CDR1 is SGHRS and CDR2 YFSETQ. CDR3 protein: CASSPDSLWPLHF. CDR3 bases: TGCGCCAGCAGCCCTGACAGCCTTTGGCCCCTCCACTTT. The entire variable domain, with the rest obtained from reference TRBV5-1 and TRBJ1-6, is as follows: KAGVTQTPRYLIKTRGQQVTLSCSPISGHRSVSWYQQTPGQGLQFLFEYFSETQRNKGNFPGRFSGRQFSNSRSEMNVSTLELGDSALYLCASSPDSLWPLHFGNGTRLTVT.

The rearrangement links TRBV5-6 to TRBJ2-6, with 7 nucleotides matching TRBD2. Trimming cost V 2 bases and J 2 bases; bases outside gene matches: 7. The germline CDR1 and CDR2 sequences are SGHDT and YYEEEE. The CDR3 has 17 amino acids. The chain's CDR3 is CASSLLAIRAGANVLTF. The CDR3 nucleotides are TGTGCCAGCAGCTTACTAGCGATTCGGGCTGGGGCCAACGTCCTGACTTTC.

The chain links TRBV21-1 to TRBJ1-1. TRBV21-1 is given as a pseudogene. The CDR3 is 18 amino acids. This CDR3 reads CASSKVRGPRKMNTEAFF. DNA for the CDR3: TGTGCCAGCAGCAAAGTGCGCGGGCCACGCAAGATGAACACTGAAGCTTTCTTT.

V usage is TRBV28 and J usage is TRBJ1-4; no firm D call. The CDR3 length is 14 residues. Germline V lookup: CDR1 MDHEN, CDR2 SYDVKM. Trimming cost V 6 bases and J 5 bases, with 13 bases left between them. CDR3: CASRGIAGNEKLFF. CDR3 bases: TGTGCCAGCAGGGGGATAGCCGGCAATGAAAAACTGTTTTTT.

This clone is large. The chain has TRBV4-2 and TRBJ2-5; D is unclear. Trimming pared 2 bases from V and 2 bases from J, leaving 12 bases between. CDR3 size: 15 residues. The germline V gene has CDR1 LGHNA and CDR2 YNFKEQ. In DNA form, the CDR3 reads TGTGCCAGCAGCCAATACGCCAGCGTGCAAGAGACCCAGTACTTC. This gives the protein CASSQYASVQETQYF.

The rearrangement joins TRBV13 to TRBJ2-5; D might be TRBD2 (6 bases). The V gene lost 2 bases and the J gene lost 5 bases, with 12 bases spanning the gap. Germline lookup yields CDR1 PRHDT and CDR2 FYEKMQ (reference sequence). The CDR3 length is 14 residues. CDR3 DNA sequence: TGTGCCAGCAGCTTACTGGGAGGAGAGGAGACCCAGTACTTC. Protein sequence: CASSLLGGEETQYF.

The chain joins TRBV30 to TRBJ2-2; TRBD1 matches at 7 bases. Per the germline V gene, CDR1 is GTSNPN and CDR2 is SVGIG (reference sequence). The CDR3 extends over 15 amino acids. V dropped 2 bases and J dropped 4; count of bases not matched to a gene: 7. The chain's CDR3 is CAWSSRTGLTGELFF. CDR3 nucleotide sequence: TGTGCCTGGAGTTCCCGGACAGGACTCACCGGGGAGCTGTTTTTT.

The chain joins TRBV28 to TRBJ2-7; possibly TRBD1 for D (6 bases). Trimming took 6 bases from V and 7 from J, leaving 19 bases between them. The germline V gene encodes CDR1 MDHEN and CDR2 SYDVKM. This CDR3 spans 14 amino acids. The CDR3 region is CASREPQGLGEQYF. The CDR3 DNA is TGTGCCAGCAGGGAACCCCAGGGGTTAGGGGAGCAGTACTTC.